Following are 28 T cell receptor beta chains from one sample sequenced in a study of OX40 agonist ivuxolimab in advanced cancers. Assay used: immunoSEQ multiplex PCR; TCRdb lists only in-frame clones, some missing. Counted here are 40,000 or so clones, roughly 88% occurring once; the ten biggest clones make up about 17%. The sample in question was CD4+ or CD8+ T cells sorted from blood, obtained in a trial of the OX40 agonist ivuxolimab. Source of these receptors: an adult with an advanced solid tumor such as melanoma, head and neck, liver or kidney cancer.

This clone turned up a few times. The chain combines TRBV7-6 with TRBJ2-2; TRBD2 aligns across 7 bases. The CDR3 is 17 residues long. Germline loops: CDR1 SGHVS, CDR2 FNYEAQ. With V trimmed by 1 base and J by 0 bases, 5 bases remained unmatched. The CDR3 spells CASSLDRGTTNTGELFF. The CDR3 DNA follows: TGTGCCAGCAGCTTAGATCGGGGGACTACGAACACCGGGGAGCTGTTTTTT.

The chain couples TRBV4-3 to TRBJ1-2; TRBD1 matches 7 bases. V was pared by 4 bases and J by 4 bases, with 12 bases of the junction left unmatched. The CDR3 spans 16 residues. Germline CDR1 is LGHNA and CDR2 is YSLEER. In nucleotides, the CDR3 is TGCGCCAGCAGCCCGCGACCCGGGACAGCCCCCTATGGCTACACCTTC. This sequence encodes CASSPRPGTAPYGYTF.

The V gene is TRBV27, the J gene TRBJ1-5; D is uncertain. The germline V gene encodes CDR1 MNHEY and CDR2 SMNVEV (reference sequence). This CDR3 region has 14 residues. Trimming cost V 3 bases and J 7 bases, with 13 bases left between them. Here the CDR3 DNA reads TGTGCCAGCAGTTTGGGTGGTCACGACCAGCCCCAGCATTTT. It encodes CASSLGGHDQPQHF.

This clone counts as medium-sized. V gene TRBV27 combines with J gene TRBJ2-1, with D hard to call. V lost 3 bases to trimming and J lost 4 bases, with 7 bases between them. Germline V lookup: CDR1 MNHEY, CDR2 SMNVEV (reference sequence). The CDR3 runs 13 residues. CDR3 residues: CASSLGRYNEQFF. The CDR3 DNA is TGTGCCAGCAGTTTGGGCCGGTACAATGAGCAGTTCTTC.

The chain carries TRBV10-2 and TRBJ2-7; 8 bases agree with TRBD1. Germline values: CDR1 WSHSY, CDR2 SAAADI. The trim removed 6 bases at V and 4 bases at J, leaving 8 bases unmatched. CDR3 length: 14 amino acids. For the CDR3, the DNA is TGCGCCAGCAGAGAGACAGGGGCAAGTTACGAGCAGTACGTC. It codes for CASRETGASYEQYV.

The CDR3 is CATFSGTRYGYTF. CDR3 in DNA: TGTGCCACCTTTTCCGGGACACGGTATGGCTACACCTTC. The chain carries TRBV28 and TRBJ1-2; perhaps TRBD1 as D (6 bases). V was clipped by 10 bases and J by 5 bases, with 17 bases between them. The CDR3 contains 13 residues. The germline gives CDR1 MDHEN, CDR2 SYDVKM.

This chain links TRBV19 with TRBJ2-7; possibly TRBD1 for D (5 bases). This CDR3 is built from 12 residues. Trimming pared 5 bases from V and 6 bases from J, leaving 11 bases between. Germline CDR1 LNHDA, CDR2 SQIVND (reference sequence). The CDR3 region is CASSPGSPEQYF. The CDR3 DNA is TGTGCCAGTAGTCCAGGGTCTCCCGAGCAGTACTTC.

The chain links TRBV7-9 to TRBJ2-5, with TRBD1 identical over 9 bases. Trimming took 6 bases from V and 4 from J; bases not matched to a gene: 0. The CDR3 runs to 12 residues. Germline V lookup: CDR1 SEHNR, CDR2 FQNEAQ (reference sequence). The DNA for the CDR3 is TGTGCCAGCAGGGGACAGGGAGAGACCCAGTACTTC. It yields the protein CASRGQGETQYF.

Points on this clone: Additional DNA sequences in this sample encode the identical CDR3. The CDR3 sequence is CASSLLNTGELFF. CDR3 nucleotide sequence: TGTGCCAGCAGTCTCCTGAACACCGGGGAGCTGTTTTTT. This chain uses TRBV27 with TRBJ2-2; no definite D call. This CDR3 is 13 amino acids long. Germline CDR1 MNHEY, CDR2 SMNVEV (reference sequence). V dropped 5 bases and J dropped 1 base, with 5 bases sitting between them.

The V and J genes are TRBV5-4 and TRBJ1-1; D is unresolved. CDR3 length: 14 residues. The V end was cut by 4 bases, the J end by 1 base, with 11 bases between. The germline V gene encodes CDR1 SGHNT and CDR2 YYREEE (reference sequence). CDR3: CASSPPDSNTEAFF. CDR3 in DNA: TGTGCCAGCAGCCCCCCGGACTCGAACACTGAAGCTTTCTTT.

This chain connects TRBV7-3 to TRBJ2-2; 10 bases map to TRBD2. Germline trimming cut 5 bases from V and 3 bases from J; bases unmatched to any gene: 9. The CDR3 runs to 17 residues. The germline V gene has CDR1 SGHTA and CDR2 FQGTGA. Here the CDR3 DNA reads TGTGCCAGCAGCCCTCATCTAGCGGGGGCTGACACCGGGGAGCTGTTTTTT. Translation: CASSPHLAGADTGELFF.

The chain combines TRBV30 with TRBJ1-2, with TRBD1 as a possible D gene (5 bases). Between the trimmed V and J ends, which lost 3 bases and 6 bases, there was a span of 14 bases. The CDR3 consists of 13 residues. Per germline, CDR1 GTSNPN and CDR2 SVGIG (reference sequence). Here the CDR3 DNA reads TGTGCCTGGAGCCAGCGGGGGACCGATGGCTACACCTTC. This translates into CAWSQRGTDGYTF.

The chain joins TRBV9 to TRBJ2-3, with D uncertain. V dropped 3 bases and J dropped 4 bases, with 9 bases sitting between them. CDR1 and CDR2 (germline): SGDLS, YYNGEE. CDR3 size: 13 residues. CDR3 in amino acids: CASSALEADTQYF. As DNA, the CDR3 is TGTGCCAGCAGCGCCCTAGAAGCAGATACGCAGTATTTT.

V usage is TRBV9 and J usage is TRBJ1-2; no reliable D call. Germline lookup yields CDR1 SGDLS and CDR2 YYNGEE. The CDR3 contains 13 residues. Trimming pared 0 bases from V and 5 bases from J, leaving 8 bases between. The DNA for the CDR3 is TGTGCCAGCAGCGTAGATAGTGTATATGGCTACACCTTC. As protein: CASSVDSVYGYTF. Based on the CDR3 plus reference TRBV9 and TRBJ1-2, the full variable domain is DSGVTQTPKHLITATGQRVTLRCSPRSGDLSVYWYQQSLDQGLQFLIQYYNGEERAKGNILERFSAQQFPDLHSELNLSSLELGDSALYFCASSVDSVYGYTFGSGTRLTVV.

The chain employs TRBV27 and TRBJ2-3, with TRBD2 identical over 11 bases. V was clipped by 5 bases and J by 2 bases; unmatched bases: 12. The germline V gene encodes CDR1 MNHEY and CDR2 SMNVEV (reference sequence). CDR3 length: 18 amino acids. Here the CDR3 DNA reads TGTGCCAGCAGTCCTTCCTACCCTAGCGGGGGGCCCACAGATACGCAGTATTTT. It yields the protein CASSPSYPSGGPTDTQYF.

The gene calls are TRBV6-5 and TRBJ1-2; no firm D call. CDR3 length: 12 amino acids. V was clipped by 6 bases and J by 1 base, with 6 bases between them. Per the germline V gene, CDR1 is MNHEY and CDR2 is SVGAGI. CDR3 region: CASSQDNYGYTF. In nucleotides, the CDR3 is TGTGCCAGCAGCCAAGATAACTATGGCTACACCTTC.

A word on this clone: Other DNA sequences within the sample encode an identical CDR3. CDR3 protein: CASSLGTSGYEQYF. The CDR3, as DNA: TGTGCCAGCAGCTTAGGGACTAGCGGTTACGAGCAGTACTTC. The chain carries TRBV11-2 and TRBJ2-7; 10 nucleotides line up with TRBD2. V lost 1 base, J lost 4 bases, and 1 base stayed unmatched. CDR3 size: 14 residues. Germline V CDR1 and CDR2: SGHAT, FQNNGV.

CDR3 sequence: CARGGAGEEQYV. The CDR3 bases are TGCGCCAGGGGGGGGGCAGGGGAAGAGCAGTACGTC. The chain combines TRBV23-1 with TRBJ2-7, with a possible D match to TRBD2 (7 bases). TRBV23-1 is an open reading frame whose function is uncertain. V was shortened by 9 bases and J by 7 bases, with 16 bases between the two germline ends. This CDR3 is built from 12 residues.

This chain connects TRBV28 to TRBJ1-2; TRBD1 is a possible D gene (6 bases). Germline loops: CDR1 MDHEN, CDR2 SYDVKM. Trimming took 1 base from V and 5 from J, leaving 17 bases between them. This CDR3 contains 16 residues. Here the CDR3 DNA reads TGTGCCAGCAGTTTATCCCCAGGGGCCCTTGGTTATGGCTACACCTTC. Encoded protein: CASSLSPGALGYGYTF.

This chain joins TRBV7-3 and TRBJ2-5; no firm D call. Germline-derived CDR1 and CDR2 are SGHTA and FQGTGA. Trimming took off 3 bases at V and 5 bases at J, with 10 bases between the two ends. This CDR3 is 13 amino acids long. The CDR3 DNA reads TGTGCCAGCAGCTTCGGTCTGGGGGAGACCCAGTACTTC. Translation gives CASSFGLGETQYF. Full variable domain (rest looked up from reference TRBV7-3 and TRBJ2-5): GAGVSQTPSNKVTEKGKYVELRCDPISGHTALYWYRQSLGQGPEFLIYFQGTGAADDSGLPNDRFFAVRPEGSVSTLKIQRTERGDSAVYLCASSFGLGETQYFGPGTRLLVL.

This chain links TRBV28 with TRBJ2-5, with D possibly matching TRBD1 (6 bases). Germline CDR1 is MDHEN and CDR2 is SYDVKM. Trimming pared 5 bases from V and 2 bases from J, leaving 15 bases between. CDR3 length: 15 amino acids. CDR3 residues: CASSPPGQLQETQYF. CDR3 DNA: TGTGCCAGCAGTCCTCCAGGACAGTTACAAGAGACCCAGTACTTC.

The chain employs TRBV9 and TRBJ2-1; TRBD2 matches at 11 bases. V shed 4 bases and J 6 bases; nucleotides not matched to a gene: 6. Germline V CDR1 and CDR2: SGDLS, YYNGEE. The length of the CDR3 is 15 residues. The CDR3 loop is CASSPRLAGINEQFF. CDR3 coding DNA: TGTGCCAGCAGCCCTAGACTAGCGGGGATCAATGAGCAGTTCTTC.

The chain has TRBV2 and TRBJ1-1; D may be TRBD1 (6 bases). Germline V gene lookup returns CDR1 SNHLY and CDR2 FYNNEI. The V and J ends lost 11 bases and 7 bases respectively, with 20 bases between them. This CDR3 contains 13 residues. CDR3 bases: TGTGCCCCCGGGTCGGAGGCAGGGGATGAAGCTTTCTTT. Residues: CAPGSEAGDEAFF.

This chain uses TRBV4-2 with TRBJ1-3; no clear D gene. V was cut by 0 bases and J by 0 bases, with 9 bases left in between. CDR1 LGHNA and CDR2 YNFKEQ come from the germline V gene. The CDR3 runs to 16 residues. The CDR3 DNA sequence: TGTGCCAGCAGCCAAGAGGGTAGGGCCTCTGGAAACACCATATATTTT. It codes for CASSQEGRASGNTIYF.

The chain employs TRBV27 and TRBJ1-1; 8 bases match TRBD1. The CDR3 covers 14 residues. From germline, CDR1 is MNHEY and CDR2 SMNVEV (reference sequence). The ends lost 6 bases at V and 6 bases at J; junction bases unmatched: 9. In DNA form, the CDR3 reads TGTGCCAGCAGCCCCGACAGGGGATATTCTGAAGCTTTCTTT. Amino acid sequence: CASSPDRGYSEAFF.

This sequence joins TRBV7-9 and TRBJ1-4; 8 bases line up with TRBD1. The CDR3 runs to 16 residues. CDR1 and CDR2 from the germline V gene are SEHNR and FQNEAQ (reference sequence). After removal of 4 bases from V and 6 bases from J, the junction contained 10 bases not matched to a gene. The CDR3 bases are TGTGCCAGCAGCTCCCGGGTTGAGACAGGGGATGAAAAACTGTTTTTT. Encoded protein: CASSSRVETGDEKLFF.

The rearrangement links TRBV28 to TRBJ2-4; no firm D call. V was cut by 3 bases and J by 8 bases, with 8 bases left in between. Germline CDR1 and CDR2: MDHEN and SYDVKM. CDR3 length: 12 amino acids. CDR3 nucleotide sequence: TGTGCCAGCAGTTTCTGGGCGGACATTCAGTACTTC. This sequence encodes CASSFWADIQYF.

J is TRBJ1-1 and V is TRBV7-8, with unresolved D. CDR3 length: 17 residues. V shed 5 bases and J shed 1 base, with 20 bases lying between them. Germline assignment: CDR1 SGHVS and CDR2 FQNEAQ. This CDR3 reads CASSVLGVSLGNTEAFF. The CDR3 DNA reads TGTGCCAGCAGCGTGCTCGGCGTCTCGTTGGGGAACACTGAAGCTTTCTTT.